What follows describes a single T cell receptor beta chain. Its target is unknown. This CDR3 region has 14 residues. Germline CDR1 is SGDLS and CDR2 is YYNGEE. J lost 5 bases, V lost 6 bases, and 7 bases had no gene match. This record belongs to a study of graft-versus-host responses after intestinal transplantation. At the level of the study: All recipients were transplanted with multivisceral, liver-intestinal, or isolated intestinal grafts. Study results and limitations: Peak GvH clone levels in circulation were associated with early post-transplant HvG declines. Recipient marrow showed GvH clones, some seen first in ileum or blood.

The protocol was immunoSEQ multiplex PCR, while the TCRdb copy is restricted to in-frame clones and leaves out a portion. The sample yields 25,000 to 35,000 clones, 90% to 95% seen once. The receptor was derived from a human patient who received an intestinal transplant, so some T cells may come from the graft donor. The chain couples TRBV9 to TRBJ2-7; 11 bases map to TRBD1. The specimen was PBMCs, collected approximately 66 days after intestinal transplant. CDR3 coding DNA: TGTGCCAGCACCCCCGGACAGGGGGCGAACGAGCAGTACTTC. Amino acids: CASTPGQGANEQYF.